This T cell receptor beta chain appears in the sequencing data of a study of cytomegalovirus exposure and HLA in healthy donors. This clone was detected a few times. What it binds is not known. Trimming stripped 6 bases from V and 6 bases from J, with 9 bases between. CDR1 is MNHEY and CDR2 is SMNVEV in the germline V gene (reference sequence). CDR3 length: 12 amino acids. Primers for the PCR totalled 60 Vbeta and 13 Jbeta. TCRdb keeps only in-frame clones here, not all; method: immunoSEQ multiplex PCR. The table shows tens of thousands of clones, with around 74% occurring only once. Study-level findings and limits: Most TCR sequences proved rare, with some public TCRs found in many donors. As a later analysis showed, a missense DCLRE1C variant was linked to trimming of TCR beta V- and J-genes. A prior analysis recorded that most TCR beta V segments were productive about 90% or about 30% of the time.

The sample taken for sequencing was PBMCs. The chain has TRBV27 and TRBJ2-1, with D possibly being TRBD2 (6 bases). This receptor was obtained from a woman aged 25 to 45 in good health and CMV-seropositive. CDR3 DNA sequence: TGTGCCAGCAGGGGAGGCGGCAATGAGCAGTTCTTC. Amino acids: CASRGGGNEQFF.